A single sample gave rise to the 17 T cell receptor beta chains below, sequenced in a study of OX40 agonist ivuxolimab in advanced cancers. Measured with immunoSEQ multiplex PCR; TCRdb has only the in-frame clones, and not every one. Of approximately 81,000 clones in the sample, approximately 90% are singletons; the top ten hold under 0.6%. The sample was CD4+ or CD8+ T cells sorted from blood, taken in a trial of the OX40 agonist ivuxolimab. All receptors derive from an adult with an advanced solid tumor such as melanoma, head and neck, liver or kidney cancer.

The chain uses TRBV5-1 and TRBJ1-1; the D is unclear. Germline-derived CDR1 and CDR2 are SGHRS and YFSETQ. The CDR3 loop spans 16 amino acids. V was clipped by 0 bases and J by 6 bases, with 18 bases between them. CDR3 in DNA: TGCGCCAGCAGCTTGGGCCTTGGAGGGTCCGGCGCTGAAGCTTTCTTT. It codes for CASSLGLGGSGAEAFF.

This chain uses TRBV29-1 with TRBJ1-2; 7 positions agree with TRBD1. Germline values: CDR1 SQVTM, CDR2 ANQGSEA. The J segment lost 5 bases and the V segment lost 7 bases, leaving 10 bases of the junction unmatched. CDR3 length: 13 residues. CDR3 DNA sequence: TGCAGCGGGGCCGGGACAGAGGGTTATGGCTACACCTTC. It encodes CSGAGTEGYGYTF.

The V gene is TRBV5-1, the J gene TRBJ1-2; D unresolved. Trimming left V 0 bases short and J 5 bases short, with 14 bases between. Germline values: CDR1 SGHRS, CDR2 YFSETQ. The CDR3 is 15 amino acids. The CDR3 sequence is CASSLGAVNPYGYTF. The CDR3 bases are TGCGCCAGCAGCTTGGGGGCAGTGAACCCTTATGGCTACACCTTC.

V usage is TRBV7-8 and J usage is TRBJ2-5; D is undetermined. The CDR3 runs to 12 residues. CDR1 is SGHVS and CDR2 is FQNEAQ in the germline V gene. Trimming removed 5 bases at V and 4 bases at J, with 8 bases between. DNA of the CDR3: TGTGCCAGCAGCCCCCTTATAGAGACCCAGTACTTC. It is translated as CASSPLIETQYF.

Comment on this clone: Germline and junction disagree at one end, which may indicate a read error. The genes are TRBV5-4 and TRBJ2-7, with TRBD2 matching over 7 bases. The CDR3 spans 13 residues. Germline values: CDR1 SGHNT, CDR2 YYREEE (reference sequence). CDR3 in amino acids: CASSAGVSHEQYF. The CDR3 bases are TGTGCCAGCAGCGCGGGAGTCTCCCACGAGCAGTACTTC.

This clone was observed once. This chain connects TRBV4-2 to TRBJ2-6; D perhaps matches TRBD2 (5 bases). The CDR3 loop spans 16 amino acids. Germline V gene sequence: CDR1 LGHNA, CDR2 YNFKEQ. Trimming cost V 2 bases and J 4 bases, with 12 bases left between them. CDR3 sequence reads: CASSQSGRQGANVLTF. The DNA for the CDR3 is TGTGCCAGCAGCCAAAGCGGACGGCAGGGGGCCAACGTCCTGACTTTC.

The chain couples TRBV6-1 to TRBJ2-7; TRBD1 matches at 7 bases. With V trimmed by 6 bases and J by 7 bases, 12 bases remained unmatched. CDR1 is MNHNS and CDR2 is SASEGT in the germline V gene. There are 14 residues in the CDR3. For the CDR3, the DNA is TGTGCCAGCAGAAGCCCTCGAACAGGGGAAGAGCAGTACTTC. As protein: CASRSPRTGEEQYF.

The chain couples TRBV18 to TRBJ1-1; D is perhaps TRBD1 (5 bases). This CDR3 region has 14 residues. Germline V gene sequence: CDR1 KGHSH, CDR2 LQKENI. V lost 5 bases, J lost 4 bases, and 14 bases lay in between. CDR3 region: CASSATGEGTEAFF. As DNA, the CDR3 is TGTGCCAGCTCAGCCACAGGCGAAGGCACTGAAGCTTTCTTT.

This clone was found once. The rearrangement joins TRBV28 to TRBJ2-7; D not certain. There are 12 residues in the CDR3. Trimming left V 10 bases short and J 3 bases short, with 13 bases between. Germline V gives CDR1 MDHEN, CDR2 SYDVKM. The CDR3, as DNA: TGTGCCACCGGTGGTCAGCACTACGAGCAGTACTTC. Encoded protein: CATGGQHYEQYF.

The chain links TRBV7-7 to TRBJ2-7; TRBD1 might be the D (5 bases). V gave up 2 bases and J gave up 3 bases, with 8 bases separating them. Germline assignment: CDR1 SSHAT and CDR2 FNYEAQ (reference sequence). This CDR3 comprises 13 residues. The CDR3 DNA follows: TGTGCCAGCAGCTTATCGCAGGGCTACGAGCAGTACTTC. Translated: CASSLSQGYEQYF.

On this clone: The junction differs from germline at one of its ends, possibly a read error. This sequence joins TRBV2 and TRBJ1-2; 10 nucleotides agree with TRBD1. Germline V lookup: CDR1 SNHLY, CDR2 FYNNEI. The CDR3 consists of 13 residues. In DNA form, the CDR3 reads TGTGCCAGCAGCGAAGACAGGGGGCCTGGCTACACCTTC. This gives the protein CASSEDRGPGYTF. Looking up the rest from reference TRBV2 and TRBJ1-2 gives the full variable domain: EPEVTQTPSHQVTQMGQEVILRCVPISNHLYFYWYRQILGQKVEFLVSFYNNEISEKSEIFDDQFSVERPDGSNFTLKIRSTKLEDSAMYFCASSEDRGPGYTFGSGTRLTVV.

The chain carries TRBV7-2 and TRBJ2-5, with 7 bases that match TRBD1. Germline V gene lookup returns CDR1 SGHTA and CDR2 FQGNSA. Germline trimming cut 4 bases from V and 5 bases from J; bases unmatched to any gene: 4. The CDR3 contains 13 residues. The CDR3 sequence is CASSSTGMETQYF. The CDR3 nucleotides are TGTGCCAGCAGCTCGACAGGGATGGAGACCCAGTACTTC.

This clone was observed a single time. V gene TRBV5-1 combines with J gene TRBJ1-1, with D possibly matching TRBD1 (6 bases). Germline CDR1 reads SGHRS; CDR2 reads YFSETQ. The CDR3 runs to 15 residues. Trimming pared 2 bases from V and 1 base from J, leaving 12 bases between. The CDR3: CASSLPGQTNTEAFF. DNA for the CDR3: TGCGCCAGCAGCTTACCCGGACAGACGAACACTGAAGCTTTCTTT.

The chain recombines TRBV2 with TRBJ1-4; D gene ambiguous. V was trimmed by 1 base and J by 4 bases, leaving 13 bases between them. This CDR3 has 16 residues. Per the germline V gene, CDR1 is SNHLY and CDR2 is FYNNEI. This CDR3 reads CASSEGVARDNEKLFF. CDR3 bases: TGTGCCAGCAGTGAAGGGGTCGCTCGGGATAATGAAAAACTGTTTTTT.

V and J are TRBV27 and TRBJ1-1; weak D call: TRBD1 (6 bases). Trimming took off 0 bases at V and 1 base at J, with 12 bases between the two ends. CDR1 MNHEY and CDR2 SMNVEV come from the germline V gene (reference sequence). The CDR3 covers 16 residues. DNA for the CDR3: TGTGCCAGCAGTTTATCTGCTTACAGGGAGAACACTGAAGCTTTCTTT. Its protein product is CASSLSAYRENTEAFF.

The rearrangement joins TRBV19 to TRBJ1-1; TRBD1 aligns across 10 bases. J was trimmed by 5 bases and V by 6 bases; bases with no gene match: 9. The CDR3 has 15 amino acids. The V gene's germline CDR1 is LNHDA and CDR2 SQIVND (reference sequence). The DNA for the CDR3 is TGTGCCAGTAGAGACAGGGGGCGCGGGGGAACTGAAGCTTTCTTT. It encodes CASRDRGRGGTEAFF. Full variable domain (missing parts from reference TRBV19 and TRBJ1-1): DGGITQSPKYLFRKEGQNVTLSCEQNLNHDAMYWYRQDPGQGLRLIYYSQIVNDFQKGDIAEGYSVSREKKESFPLTVTSAQKNPTAFYLCASRDRGRGGTEAFFGQGTRLTVV.

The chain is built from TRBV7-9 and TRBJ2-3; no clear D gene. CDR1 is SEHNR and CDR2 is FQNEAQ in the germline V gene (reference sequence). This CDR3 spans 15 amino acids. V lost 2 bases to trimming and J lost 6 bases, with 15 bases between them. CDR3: CASSLSKAHSDTQYF. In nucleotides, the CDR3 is TGTGCCAGCAGCTTAAGTAAAGCCCACTCGGATACGCAGTATTTT.